Listed below are T cell receptor beta chains from one sample, sequenced in a study of blood T cell repertoires in COVID-19. Clones were sequenced by immunoSEQ multiplex PCR, and TCRdb holds only the in-frame ones, with some missing. Here the sample spans about 190,000 clones, roughly 80% being singletons. Sequenced material: peripheral blood. These receptors all come from a woman aged 25 to 45 with acute or convalescent COVID-19. Both conserved end residues are trimmed from each CDR3.

v_call,j_call,cdr3_aa
TRBV30,TRBJ1-5,AWTPRGAAGQPQH
TRBV10-3,TRBJ1-2,AISPPGQEHYGYT
TRBV4-3,TRBJ2-7,ASSLLLISYEQY
TRBV4-2,TRBJ2-3,ASSPSTVTDTQY
TRBV19,TRBJ1-2,ASGRGDYGYT
TRBV19,TRBJ2-6,ASSIEAGGSGANVLT
TRBV6-5,TRBJ2-1,ASTQFSGRVNEQF
TRBV4-1,TRBJ1-3,ASSQFGIFGNTIY
TRBV2,TRBJ2-6,ASQVGQIFSGANVLT
TRBV27,TRBJ1-5,ASSFTHIGNQPQH
TRBV30,TRBJ1-1,AWSRLQEGAF
TRBV21-1,TRBJ2-5,ASSFRLAGDETQY
TRBV30,TRBJ1-3,AWSRGTAISGNTIY
TRBV6-2/TRBV6-3,TRBJ1-5,ASSYGTRTNQPQH
TRBV6-5,TRBJ1-1,ASSFGHMNTEAF
TRBV29-1,TRBJ1-1,SAERIEAF